The entry below gives a single T cell receptor beta chain sequence along with its context. Clones were sequenced by immunoSEQ multiplex PCR, and TCRdb holds only the in-frame ones, with some missing. The sample lists tens of thousands of clones, approximately 95% occurring once. This sample is drawn from a study of cytomegalovirus exposure and HLA in healthy donors. This CDR3 has 13 amino acids. Trimming removed 6 bases from V and 0 bases from J, with 8 bases in between. Per germline, CDR1 MNHEY and CDR2 SMNVEV (reference sequence). The TCR was taken from a woman between 18 and 29 years old in good health and CMV-seropositive. The specimen was PBMCs. V is TRBV27 and J is TRBJ1-1; the D is unclear. The CDR3 loop reads CASSVQLNTEAFF. CDR3 in DNA: TGTGCCAGCAGCGTACAGTTGAACACTGAAGCTTTCTTT.